The 24 T cell receptor beta chains below come from one sample, sequenced in a study of blood T cell repertoires in COVID-19. TCRdb's copy holds only in-frame clones and misses some; the assay was immunoSEQ multiplex PCR. Of roughly 250,000 clones detected, 70% to 85% appear once; the ten largest clones hold approximately 4%. Sequencing was carried out using peripheral blood. The receptors were sampled from a woman between 35 and 50 years old with active or convalescent COVID-19.

This chain connects TRBV5-5 to TRBJ2-2, with unresolved D. V was cut by 2 bases and J by 1 base, with 9 bases left in between. CDR1 is SGHKS and CDR2 is YYEKEE in the germline V gene (reference sequence). This CDR3 has 15 amino acids. The CDR3 protein is CASSLYTGNTGELFF. Here the CDR3 DNA reads TGTGCCAGCAGCTTATACACGGGGAACACCGGGGAGCTGTTTTTT.

V and J are TRBV6-5 and TRBJ1-2, with 8 bases that match TRBD1. There are 14 residues in the CDR3. Germline assignment: CDR1 MNHEY and CDR2 SVGAGI. The ends lost 6 bases at V and 2 bases at J; junction bases unmatched: 5. CDR3: CASRPTGGNYGYTF. CDR3 sequence (DNA): TGTGCCAGCAGGCCAACAGGGGGGAACTATGGCTACACCTTC.

This clone has just a few counts. The chain uses TRBV9 and TRBJ2-7; no clear D gene. V was trimmed by 4 bases and J by 3 bases, leaving 14 bases between them. CDR3 length: 14 residues. CDR1 is SGDLS and CDR2 is YYNGEE in the germline V gene. The CDR3 spells CASSSRTRIYEQYV. Written as DNA, the CDR3 is TGTGCCAGCAGCTCTCGCACAAGAATCTACGAGCAGTACGTC.

This clone was seen only a few times. The rearrangement uses TRBV12-3 or TRBV12-4 and TRBJ1-4; D is undetermined. V lost 6 bases and J lost 4, with 3 bases in between. The CDR3 consists of 11 residues. CDR3 DNA: TGTGCCAGCAGCCATAATGAAAAACTGTTTTTT. Translated: CASSHNEKLFF.

V gene TRBV2 combines with J gene TRBJ1-5; 10 bases match TRBD1. This CDR3 spans 17 amino acids. V gave up 5 bases and J gave up 0 bases; unmatched junction bases: 7. Germline loops: CDR1 SNHLY, CDR2 FYNNEI. CDR3 sequence: CASSQTGGAGSNQPQHF. The DNA of the CDR3 is TGTGCCAGCAGTCAGACAGGGGGCGCCGGTAGCAATCAGCCCCAGCATTTT. Looking up the rest from reference TRBV2 and TRBJ1-5 gives the full variable domain: EPEVTQTPSHQVTQMGQEVILRCVPISNHLYFYWYRQILGQKVEFLVSFYNNEISEKSEIFDDQFSVERPDGSNFTLKIRSTKLEDSAMYFCASSQTGGAGSNQPQHFGDGTRLSIL.

The chain joins TRBV7-3 to TRBJ2-1, with 7 nucleotides matching TRBD2. Trimming took 1 base from V and 9 from J; bases not matched to a gene: 9. This CDR3 is 15 amino acids long. Germline V gene lookup returns CDR1 SGHTA and CDR2 FQGTGA. DNA for the CDR3: TGTGCCAGCAGCTTAAACTCGGCGGGGGATCGTGAGCAGTTCTTC. Translation: CASSLNSAGDREQFF.

The gene calls are TRBV2 and TRBJ1-6; 7 bases agree with TRBD1. The germline V gene encodes CDR1 SNHLY and CDR2 FYNNEI. This CDR3 is built from 15 residues. The V segment lost 6 bases and the J segment 7 bases; nucleotides outside the gene matches: 9. The CDR3 here is CASRYRDSANSPLHF. The CDR3 DNA reads TGTGCCAGCAGGTACCGGGACAGTGCCAATTCACCCCTCCACTTT. The full variable domain, its missing parts supplied by reference TRBV2 and TRBJ1-6, is EPEVTQTPSHQVTQMGQEVILRCVPISNHLYFYWYRQILGQKVEFLVSFYNNEISEKSEIFDDQFSVERPDGSNFTLKIRSTKLEDSAMYFCASRYRDSANSPLHFGNGTRLTVT.

The CDR3 region has the DNA TGTGCCAGCATCAACCAGGTGGGGGCCAACGTCCTGACTTTC. It specifies CASINQVGANVLTF. V is TRBV5-6 and J is TRBJ2-6; D unresolved. V lost 6 bases and J lost 4, with 11 bases in between. This CDR3 is built from 14 residues. Germline CDR1 reads SGHDT; CDR2 reads YYEEEE. The whole variable domain, remainder taken from reference TRBV5-6 and TRBJ2-6, is DAGVTQSPTHLIKTRGQQVTLRCSPKSGHDTVSWYQQALGQGPQFIFQYYEEEERQRGNFPDRFSGHQFPNYSSELNVNALLLGDSALYLCASINQVGANVLTFGAGSRLTVL.

The chain joins TRBV7-2 to TRBJ1-2; D is ambiguous. CDR3 length equals 16 residues. CDR1 and CDR2 (germline): SGHTA, FQGNSA. V lost 5 bases and J 0 bases, leaving 16 bases between the germline ends. CDR3 sequence: CASSPNGRTANYGYTF. In DNA, the CDR3 is TGTGCCAGCAGCCCAAACGGCAGGACTGCTAACTATGGCTACACCTTC.

This clone was counted between two and nine times. The chain is built from TRBV11-3 and TRBJ2-1, with TRBD2 identical over 14 bases. V shed 1 base, J shed 6 bases, and the junction held 2 bases outside the gene matches. This CDR3 comprises 16 residues. Germline CDR1 SGHNT, CDR2 YENEEA. CDR3 DNA: TGTGCCAGCAGCTTAGGGACTAGCGGGGGGAGCAATGAGCAGTTCTTC. Protein sequence: CASSLGTSGGSNEQFF. Variable domain in full (rest from reference TRBV11-3 and TRBJ2-1): EAGVVQSPRYKIIEKKQPVAFWCNPISGHNTLYWYLQNLGQGPELLIRYENEEAVDDSQLPKDRFSAERLKGVDSTLKIQPAELGDSAVYLCASSLGTSGGSNEQFFGPGTRLTVL.

CDR3 nucleotide sequence: TGCGCCAGCCGCGACTCGGGGACAGGGAACACTGAAGCTTTCTTT. Residues: CASRDSGTGNTEAFF. The V and J genes are TRBV5-1 and TRBJ1-1, with 8 positions matching TRBD1. The CDR3 is 15 residues long. The V gene's germline CDR1 is SGHRS and CDR2 YFSETQ. V dropped 7 bases and J dropped 1; count of bases not matched to a gene: 9. Based on the CDR3 plus reference TRBV5-1 and TRBJ1-1, the full variable domain is KAGVTQTPRYLIKTRGQQVTLSCSPISGHRSVSWYQQTPGQGLQFLFEYFSETQRNKGNFPGRFSGRQFSNSRSEMNVSTLELGDSALYLCASRDSGTGNTEAFFGQGTRLTVV.

This clone appeared once. DNA of the CDR3: TGTGCCAGCAGCCAGGGTCAGAACACTGAAGCTTTCTTT. Protein product: CASSQGQNTEAFF. The J gene is TRBJ1-1, the V gene TRBV7-9; TRBD1 is a possible D gene (5 bases). Germline assignment: CDR1 SEHNR and CDR2 FQNEAQ (reference sequence). There are 13 residues in the CDR3. The V end lost 5 bases, the J end lost 1 base, and 8 bases lay between the germline ends.

This chain links TRBV7-9 with TRBJ1-2; 10 nucleotides align to TRBD1. Looked up from germline, CDR1 is SEHNR and CDR2 is FQNEAQ (reference sequence). With 5 bases clipped from V and 8 bases from J, the junction kept 2 bases outside the gene matches. The CDR3 extends over 12 amino acids. The CDR3 coding sequence is TGTGCCAGCAGCATGACAGGGGGCGGCTACACCTTC. This codes for CASSMTGGGYTF.

The chain recombines TRBV6-5 with TRBJ1-4; maybe TRBD1 (6 bases). The V gene's germline CDR1 is MNHEY and CDR2 SVGAGI. Trimming cost V 5 bases and J 2 bases, with 6 bases left between them. This CDR3 has 13 amino acids. The chain's CDR3 is CASSRGTNEKLFF. CDR3 sequence (DNA): TGTGCCAGCAGTAGGGGGACTAATGAAAAACTGTTTTTT.

The chain uses TRBV4-1 and TRBJ2-1, with 11 positions matching TRBD2. The length of the CDR3 is 18 residues. With 1 base clipped from V and 5 bases from J, the junction kept 10 bases outside the gene matches. Germline values: CDR1 MGHRA, CDR2 YSYEKL. CDR3 nucleotide sequence: TGCGCCAGCAGCCAAGCGGGGTCTAGCGGGGGGTTAAACAATGAGCAGTTCTTC. Translating gives CASSQAGSSGGLNNEQFF.

The genes are TRBV30 and TRBJ1-1; 8 bases match TRBD1. From germline, CDR1 is GTSNPN and CDR2 SVGIG (reference sequence). The CDR3 extends over 11 amino acids. Unmatched junction bases numbered 3, after V lost 1 base and J lost 11 bases. CDR3 in DNA: TGTGCCTGGAGTGGACAGGGGATGGCTTTCTTT. It specifies CAWSGQGMAFF.

This chain uses TRBV7-9 with TRBJ1-1; the D gene is possibly TRBD1 (5 bases). The germline V gene encodes CDR1 SEHNR and CDR2 FQNEAQ (reference sequence). The CDR3 extends over 19 amino acids. The V and J ends lost 0 bases and 1 base respectively, with 21 bases between them. Written as DNA, the CDR3 is TGTGCCAGCAGCTTAGCCCGCCTGCGGGGGGGAAGGTCGAACACTGAAGCTTTCTTT. Amino acid sequence: CASSLARLRGGRSNTEAFF.

The chain combines TRBV14 with TRBJ2-3; D unresolved. Trimming took 0 bases from V and 4 from J, leaving 8 bases between them. Looked up from germline, CDR1 is SGHDN and CDR2 is FVKESK. The CDR3 loop spans 14 amino acids. The CDR3 sequence: CASSQDINSDTQYF. DNA of the CDR3: TGTGCCAGCAGCCAAGATATTAACTCAGATACGCAGTATTTT.

The chain uses TRBV3-1 (or the pseudogene TRBV3-2) and TRBJ1-6; D uncertain. This CDR3 contains 16 residues. V was clipped by 5 bases and J by 5 bases, with 16 bases between them. The germline V gene has CDR1 LGHDT and CDR2 YNNKEL (reference sequence). CDR3 amino acids: CASSSRSGSNNSPLHF. DNA of the CDR3: TGTGCCAGCAGCTCCCGATCGGGTAGCAATAATTCACCCCTCCACTTT.

CDR3 nucleotide sequence: TGTGCCAGCATGGAAGACAGTTACTCTGGAAACACCATATATTTT. Its protein is CASMEDSYSGNTIYF. This chain links TRBV5-4 with TRBJ1-3; a possible D gene is TRBD1 (5 bases). The germline V and J ends were trimmed by 6 bases and 0 bases, with 13 bases remaining between them. The CDR3 is 15 amino acids. CDR1 is SGHNT, CDR2 YYREEE, per germline (reference sequence).

There are many counts of this clone. This chain connects TRBV30 to TRBJ1-5; D may be TRBD1 (6 bases). V lost 2 bases, J lost 7 bases, and 15 bases lay in between. The germline V gene encodes CDR1 GTSNPN and CDR2 SVGIG (reference sequence). CDR3 length: 14 residues. The CDR3 here is CAWSPAGGGQPQHF. The CDR3 coding sequence is TGTGCCTGGAGTCCGGCTGGGGGCGGCCAGCCCCAGCATTTT. Complete variable domain (other parts from reference TRBV30 and TRBJ1-5): SQTIHQWPATLVQPVGSPLSLECTVEGTSNPNLYWYRQAAGRGLQLLFYSVGIGQISSEVPQNLSASRPQDRQFILSSKKLLLSDSGFYLCAWSPAGGGQPQHFGDGTRLSIL.

The chain uses TRBV28 and TRBJ1-2; a possible D gene is TRBD1 (6 bases). With 5 bases removed from V and 6 bases from J, the gap between germline ends came to 19 bases. The CDR3 is 15 amino acids. Germline V CDR1 and CDR2: MDHEN, SYDVKM. The DNA of the CDR3 is TGTGCCAGCAGTCCGACCACGGGGGGCGCCGATGGCTACACCTTC. It encodes CASSPTTGGADGYTF.

The chain couples TRBV12-3 or TRBV12-4 to TRBJ1-6, with D unresolved. The CDR3 consists of 13 residues. V was clipped by 2 bases and J by 10 bases, with 9 bases between them. The CDR3 DNA reads TGTGCCAGCAGTTTAATCGGGAAATCACCCCTCCACTTT. This translates into CASSLIGKSPLHF.

The chain recombines TRBV3-1 (or the pseudogene TRBV3-2) with TRBJ2-7, with 9 bases identical to TRBD2. The CDR3 spans 15 residues. CDR1 LGHDT and CDR2 YNNKEL come from the germline V gene (reference sequence). With 5 bases clipped from V and 5 bases from J, the junction kept 10 bases outside the gene matches. The CDR3 spells CASSSSSAGGHEQYV. The CDR3 DNA reads as TGTGCCAGCAGCTCAAGTAGCGCGGGGGGGCACGAGCAGTACGTC.